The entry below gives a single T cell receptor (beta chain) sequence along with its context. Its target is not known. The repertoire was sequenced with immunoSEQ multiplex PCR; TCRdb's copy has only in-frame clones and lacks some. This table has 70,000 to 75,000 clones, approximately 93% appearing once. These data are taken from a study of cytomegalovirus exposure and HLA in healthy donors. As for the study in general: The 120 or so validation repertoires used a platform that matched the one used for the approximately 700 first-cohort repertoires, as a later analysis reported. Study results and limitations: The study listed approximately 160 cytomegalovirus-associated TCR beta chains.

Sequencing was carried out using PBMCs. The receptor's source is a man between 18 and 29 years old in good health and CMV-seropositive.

This chain's CDR3 is CASTPKRTASTDTQYF. The DNA of the CDR3 is TGTGCCAGTACCCCGAAAAGGACAGCTAGCACAGATACGCAGTATTTT. The V call is TRBV19, the J call TRBJ2-3; maybe TRBD1 (6 bases). V was shortened by 7 bases and J by 0 bases, with 17 bases between the two germline ends. The CDR3 runs 16 residues. Germline assignment: CDR1 LNHDA and CDR2 SQIVND (reference sequence).